This entry lists 30 T cell receptor beta chains sequenced from one sample in a study of monozygotic twins with inflammatory bowel disease. One entry per CDR3 protein, without DNA, is what TCRdb gives after re-calling the 5' RACE reads. This sample's table has about 210,000 distinct CDR3 sequences. Sequencing used blood. These TCRs come from a human donor with ulcerative colitis or Crohn's disease, or a healthy co-twin of an affected twin (not recorded which).

V and J are TRBV7-6 and TRBJ1-1; as DNA is missing, the TRBD1 call by TCRdb cannot be tested. CDR3 size: 17 residues. Germline CDR1 and CDR2: SGHVS and FNYEAQ. CDR3 region: CASSSAGTGGWLTEAFF.

V is TRBV12-3 or TRBV12-4 and J is TRBJ1-1; TCRdb designates TRBD1, a call that cannot be tested without DNA. The CDR3 is 13 residues long. The CDR3 region is CASSTGMNTEAFF.

V usage is TRBV5-1 and J usage is TRBJ1-1. The CDR3 has 13 amino acids. Germline V gene data show CDR1 as SGHRS and CDR2 as YFSETQ. CDR3: CASRTPGNTEAFF.

The V gene is TRBV20-1, the J gene TRBJ2-7; TCRdb names TRBD2, which stays unverified in the absence of DNA. CDR3 size: 14 residues. Germline CDR1 and CDR2: DFQATT and SNEGSKA (reference sequence). This CDR3 is CSATSGGVSYEQYF.

This sequence joins TRBV15 and TRBJ1-4; TCRdb selects TRBD1, and the lack of DNA leaves this call unchecked. The CDR3 contains 15 residues. CDR1 and CDR2 (germline): LNHNV, YYDKDF (reference sequence). CDR3 sequence reads: CATSRAGTGYEKLFF.

The chain links TRBV3-1 to TRBJ1-5; TCRdb indicates TRBD1, and absent DNA this call remains unverified. Germline loops: CDR1 LGHDT, CDR2 YNNKEL (reference sequence). This CDR3 has 16 amino acids. CDR3 protein: CASSQGTDRGNQPQHF.

The gene calls are TRBV19 and TRBJ2-1; TCRdb reports TRBD2, a call that lacks DNA to check it against. The CDR3 runs to 16 residues. The germline CDR1 and CDR2 sequences are LNHDA and SQIVND (reference sequence). The CDR3 loop is CASTSPTPRSYNEQFF.

The V and J genes are TRBV12-3 or TRBV12-4 and TRBJ2-5; TCRdb returns TRBD1, unconfirmable since there is no DNA. The length of the CDR3 is 16 residues. CDR3 protein: CASKFPPTGPKETQYF.

This chain joins TRBV12-3 or TRBV12-4 and TRBJ2-1. This CDR3 is 15 amino acids long. The CDR3 loop reads CASSSNTYSYNEQFF.

The chain combines TRBV12-3 or TRBV12-4 with TRBJ2-3. The CDR3 has 11 amino acids. The CDR3 protein is CASSLKDTQYF.

The CDR3: CASSRDRALMPQHF. The chain employs TRBV27 and TRBJ1-5; TCRdb picks TRBD1, but there is no DNA to check that call. There are 14 residues in the CDR3. Germline lookup yields CDR1 MNHEY and CDR2 SMNVEV (reference sequence).

The chain has TRBV20-1 and TRBJ2-2; TCRdb outputs TRBD1, but without DNA this stays unchecked. This CDR3 region has 14 residues. Germline V gives CDR1 DFQATT, CDR2 SNEGSKA (reference sequence). The CDR3 spells CSAPGERTDGELFF.

The chain has TRBV5-1 and TRBJ2-5; TCRdb picks TRBD1, but there is no DNA to check that call. CDR1 SGHRS and CDR2 YFSETQ come from the germline V gene. The CDR3 runs to 16 residues. CDR3 sequence: CASSLGILRGQETQYF.

The genes are TRBV10-3 and TRBJ2-1; TCRdb gives TRBD1 as the D gene, but with no DNA this cannot be confirmed. Germline lookup yields CDR1 ENHRY and CDR2 SYGVKD. The CDR3 is 13 residues long. Here the CDR3 reads CGTRVGPDNEQFF.

V gene TRBV5-8 combines with J gene TRBJ1-1; without DNA, the TCRdb call of TRBD1 cannot be checked. The CDR3 spans 14 residues. CDR1 and CDR2 from the germline V gene are SGHTS and YDEGEE. This CDR3 reads CASTPNFRYTEAFF.

The chain has TRBV6-5 and TRBJ2-1; TCRdb calls TRBD2, which cannot be checked without DNA. This CDR3 spans 18 amino acids. CDR1 and CDR2 (germline): MNHEY, SVGAGI. CDR3 amino acids: CASSYQPALAGGYNEQFF.

The chain joins TRBV10-3 to TRBJ1-1; TCRdb calls TRBD1, which cannot be checked without DNA. CDR1 is ENHRY, CDR2 SYGVKD, per germline. This CDR3 comprises 15 residues. The CDR3: CAIRPTGSGHTEAFF.

V and J are TRBV5-4 and TRBJ2-3; with no DNA, the TCRdb D assignment of TRBD2 cannot be verified. Germline CDR1 reads SGHNT; CDR2 reads YYREEE (reference sequence). The CDR3 length is 16 residues. CDR3 sequence reads: CASSWTSGSLGDTQYF.

The CDR3 sequence: CASSVAWGASYEQYF. The chain recombines TRBV7-7 with TRBJ2-7; there is no DNA to check the TCRdb D call of TRBD1. Germline loops: CDR1 SSHAT, CDR2 FNYEAQ (reference sequence). This CDR3 spans 15 amino acids. Supplemented by reference TRBV7-7 and TRBJ2-7, the full variable domain reads GAGVSQSPRYKVTKRGQDVTLRCDPISSHATLYWYQQALGQGPEFLTYFNYEAQPDKSGLPSDRFSAERPEGSISTLTIQRTEQRDSAMYRCASSVAWGASYEQYFGPGTRLTVT.

The gene calls are TRBV6-2 or TRBV6-3 and TRBJ2-7. This CDR3 comprises 11 residues. Germline CDR1 MNHEY, CDR2 SVGEGT. The CDR3 sequence is CASSYQVEQYF.

The chain is built from TRBV7-2 and TRBJ1-2; TCRdb lists TRBD1, though no DNA is available to test this call. The CDR3 spans 15 residues. Germline assignment: CDR1 SGHTA and CDR2 FQGNSA. The CDR3 loop reads CASRPTGVANYGYTF.

The V and J genes are TRBV11-1 and TRBJ1-1; as DNA is missing, the TRBD1 call by TCRdb cannot be tested. The CDR3 totals 13 residues. Per the germline V gene, CDR1 is SGHAT and CDR2 is FQDESV (reference sequence). The CDR3 protein is CASSPITGVEAFF.

The chain combines TRBV9 with TRBJ2-2; with no DNA, the TCRdb D assignment of TRBD2 cannot be verified. Germline V lookup: CDR1 SGDLS, CDR2 YYNGEE. CDR3 size: 16 residues. The CDR3 region is CASSVADLAVTGELFF.

This chain's CDR3 is CSAKPDSFNSPLHF. This chain links TRBV20-1 with TRBJ1-6; checking the TCRdb D call of TRBD1 is not possible without DNA. Germline assignment: CDR1 DFQATT and CDR2 SNEGSKA (reference sequence). This CDR3 is built from 14 residues.

The chain's CDR3 is CASSGEARNNEQYF. This rearrangement joins TRBV5-1 to TRBJ2-7; TCRdb outputs TRBD1, but without DNA this stays unchecked. The germline V gene has CDR1 SGHRS and CDR2 YFSETQ. The CDR3 sequence is 14 residues long.

V and J are TRBV7-9 and TRBJ1-5; TCRdb selects TRBD1, and the lack of DNA leaves this call unchecked. Germline V lookup: CDR1 SEHNR, CDR2 FQNEAQ (reference sequence). This CDR3 comprises 15 residues. CDR3: CASSSTTGNNQPQHF.

This chain connects TRBV12-3 or TRBV12-4 to TRBJ1-2. The CDR3 extends over 13 amino acids. The CDR3 loop is CASSLGELGGYTF.

The chain links TRBV5-1 to TRBJ2-3. CDR3 length equals 12 residues. CDR1 and CDR2 (germline): SGHRS, YFSETQ. The CDR3 protein is CASSWGEDTQYF.

The CDR3 region is CASGGTGNTEAFF. V and J are TRBV2 and TRBJ1-1; with no DNA, the TCRdb D assignment of TRBD1 cannot be verified. Germline V lookup: CDR1 SNHLY, CDR2 FYNNEI. The CDR3 extends over 13 amino acids.

V usage is TRBV3-1 and J usage is TRBJ2-3; the D call of TRBD2 rests on TCRdb alone, since no DNA is present to check it. Germline-derived CDR1 and CDR2 are LGHDT and YNNKEL (reference sequence). The CDR3 sequence is 16 residues long. The CDR3 is CASSLLAGGRTDTQYF.